Listed below are T cell receptor beta chains from one sample, sequenced in a study of cytomegalovirus exposure and HLA in healthy donors. Assay used: immunoSEQ multiplex PCR; TCRdb lists only in-frame clones, some missing. The sample lists about 130,000 clones; around four fifths were seen once. Sequenced sample: PBMCs. These receptors were obtained from a boy aged 5 to 17 in good health and CMV-seronegative. Both conserved end residues are part of each CDR3.

>TRBV7-2|TRBJ2-5
CASSQTRSQETQYF
>TRBV30|TRBJ2-5
CAWSALAGRGGETQYF
>TRBV11-2|TRBJ2-7
CASSSLAGGGEQYF
>TRBV9|TRBJ2-2
CASSFPPSGRAANTGELFF
>TRBV29-1|TRBJ2-7
CSVRQGTYEQYF
>TRBV19|TRBJ1-1
CASTPDRATEAFF
>TRBV4-2|TRBJ2-2
CASSPGLAGGRTGELFF
>TRBV19|TRBJ2-2
CASRGGVTGELFF
>TRBV4-1|TRBJ1-1
CASSPPGSLNTEAFF
>TRBV4-2|TRBJ1-2
CASSHPASDSEYYGYTF
>TRBV4-1|TRBJ1-3
CASSQGPRGKGNTIYF
>TRBV5-4|TRBJ2-2
CASSSLAANTGELFF
>TRBV5-1|TRBJ2-7
CASSLDGGLGEQYF
>TRBV6-1|TRBJ2-7
CASSLDRAGPEEQYF
>TRBV5-1|TRBJ1-1
CVSSLTGSMNTEAFF
>TRBV4-3|TRBJ2-1
CASSQEARDSSYNEQFF
>TRBV30|TRBJ2-2
CAWSVVGAAELFF
>TRBV11-3|TRBJ1-2
CASSLFRRGDSDYYGYTF
>TRBV5-4|TRBJ2-7
CASSPWGSGTYEQYF
>TRBV6-5|TRBJ2-7
CASSYSGPGGRWYF
>TRBV30|TRBJ2-2
CAWRRTGLGGELFF
>TRBV2|TRBJ2-1
CASSVDRGHGEQFF
>TRBV27|TRBJ2-7
CASSLGTQRVEQYF
>TRBV7-6|TRBJ2-7
CASSLDGRAPSEQYF
>TRBV4-1|TRBJ1-2
CASSPYSSGGGVGYTF
>TRBV6-5|TRBJ2-7
CASSRDISYEQYF
>TRBV30|TRBJ2-1
CACSGGYNEQFF
>TRBV27|TRBJ2-3
CASSPGTSGKDTQYF
>TRBV6-5|TRBJ1-4
CASSTDLGEKLFF
>TRBV25-1|TRBJ2-5
CASSEWTGEETQYF
>TRBV11-3|TRBJ2-5
CASSPGLDQEYF
>TRBV2|TRBJ2-2
CASRLRRANTGELFF
>TRBV6-6|TRBJ2-7
CASSYSTASGTYEQYF
>TRBV5-1|TRBJ1-2
CASSFDRADGYTF
>TRBV5-1|TRBJ2-5
CASSLEGALLYF
>TRBV4-2|TRBJ1-3
CASSQVLFRNTIYF
>TRBV6-6|TRBJ2-2
CASSLQGTGELFF
>TRBV5-1|TRBJ2-1
CASSPEGLSYNEQFF
>TRBV11-3|TRBJ2-1
CASSQYNEQFF
>TRBV5-6|TRBJ1-5
CASGVGGNQPQHF
>TRBV9|TRBJ2-3
CASSVEGGSTDTQYF
>TRBV6-5|TRBJ2-7
CASSYSGAGGNEQYF
>TRBV29-1|TRBJ2-5
CSVDEGGRSPQYF
>TRBV19|TRBJ1-5
CASSAPGPQHF
>TRBV5-1|TRBJ1-3
CASSLASGTGGNTIYF
>TRBV15|TRBJ2-1
CATSREGTNNEQFF
>TRBV4-2|TRBJ2-5
CASSQNQYQETQYF
>TRBV19|TRBJ2-2
CASSALLARITGELFF
>TRBV27|TRBJ1-5
CASRQGANQPQHF
>TRBV15|TRBJ1-5
CATSRAGSNQPQHF
>TRBV13|TRBJ2-7
CASRDRAGALEQYF
>TRBV4-3|TRBJ2-5
CASSQEVGPETQYF
>TRBV27|TRBJ2-2
CASSPFFGGMNTGELFF
>TRBV4-1|TRBJ2-1
CASSQWTGGPSLNEQFF
>TRBV6-4|TRBJ1-1
CASSESGTGGNEAFF
>TRBV21-1|TRBJ2-5
CASSKVGLPEETQYF
>TRBV7-8|TRBJ2-7
CASSLGGGLHSYEQYF
>TRBV25-1|TRBJ2-7
CASSEDRDDEQYF
>TRBV5-8|TRBJ1-4
CASSFRENEKLFF